The clone carrying this T cell receptor (beta chain) is labeled medium-sized. Its antigen is not identified. This CDR3 comprises 13 residues. Germline V gene sequence: CDR1 SGHAT, CDR2 FQNNGV. V shed 1 base and J shed 7 bases, with 8 bases lying between them. The sample is drawn from a study of tumor-infiltrating lymphocytes in glioblastoma multiforme. Study-wide points: Detected clone frequencies may not reflect cell counts, being RNA-based. Functional subtype sorting of these T cells was not performed.

Three nested ARM-PCR rounds with V-beta and C-beta primers built TCRB libraries. TCRB cDNA was made from 0.5 ug total RNA. Unique molecular identifiers were not described for the libraries. A single record per CDR3 protein comes from TCRdb applying MiXCR to the multiplex PCR reads. The data contain about 32,000 distinct CDR3 sequences, 60% to 65% of them singletons. This TCR derives from a male donor with glioblastoma. The V gene is TRBV11-2, the J gene TRBJ2-1; tentative D call: TRBD2 (6 bases). The sequenced sample consisted of brain tumor tissue. CDR3 DNA: TGTGCCAGCAGCTTAGGCGGGATGAATGAGCAGTTCTTC. It yields the protein CASSLGGMNEQFF.